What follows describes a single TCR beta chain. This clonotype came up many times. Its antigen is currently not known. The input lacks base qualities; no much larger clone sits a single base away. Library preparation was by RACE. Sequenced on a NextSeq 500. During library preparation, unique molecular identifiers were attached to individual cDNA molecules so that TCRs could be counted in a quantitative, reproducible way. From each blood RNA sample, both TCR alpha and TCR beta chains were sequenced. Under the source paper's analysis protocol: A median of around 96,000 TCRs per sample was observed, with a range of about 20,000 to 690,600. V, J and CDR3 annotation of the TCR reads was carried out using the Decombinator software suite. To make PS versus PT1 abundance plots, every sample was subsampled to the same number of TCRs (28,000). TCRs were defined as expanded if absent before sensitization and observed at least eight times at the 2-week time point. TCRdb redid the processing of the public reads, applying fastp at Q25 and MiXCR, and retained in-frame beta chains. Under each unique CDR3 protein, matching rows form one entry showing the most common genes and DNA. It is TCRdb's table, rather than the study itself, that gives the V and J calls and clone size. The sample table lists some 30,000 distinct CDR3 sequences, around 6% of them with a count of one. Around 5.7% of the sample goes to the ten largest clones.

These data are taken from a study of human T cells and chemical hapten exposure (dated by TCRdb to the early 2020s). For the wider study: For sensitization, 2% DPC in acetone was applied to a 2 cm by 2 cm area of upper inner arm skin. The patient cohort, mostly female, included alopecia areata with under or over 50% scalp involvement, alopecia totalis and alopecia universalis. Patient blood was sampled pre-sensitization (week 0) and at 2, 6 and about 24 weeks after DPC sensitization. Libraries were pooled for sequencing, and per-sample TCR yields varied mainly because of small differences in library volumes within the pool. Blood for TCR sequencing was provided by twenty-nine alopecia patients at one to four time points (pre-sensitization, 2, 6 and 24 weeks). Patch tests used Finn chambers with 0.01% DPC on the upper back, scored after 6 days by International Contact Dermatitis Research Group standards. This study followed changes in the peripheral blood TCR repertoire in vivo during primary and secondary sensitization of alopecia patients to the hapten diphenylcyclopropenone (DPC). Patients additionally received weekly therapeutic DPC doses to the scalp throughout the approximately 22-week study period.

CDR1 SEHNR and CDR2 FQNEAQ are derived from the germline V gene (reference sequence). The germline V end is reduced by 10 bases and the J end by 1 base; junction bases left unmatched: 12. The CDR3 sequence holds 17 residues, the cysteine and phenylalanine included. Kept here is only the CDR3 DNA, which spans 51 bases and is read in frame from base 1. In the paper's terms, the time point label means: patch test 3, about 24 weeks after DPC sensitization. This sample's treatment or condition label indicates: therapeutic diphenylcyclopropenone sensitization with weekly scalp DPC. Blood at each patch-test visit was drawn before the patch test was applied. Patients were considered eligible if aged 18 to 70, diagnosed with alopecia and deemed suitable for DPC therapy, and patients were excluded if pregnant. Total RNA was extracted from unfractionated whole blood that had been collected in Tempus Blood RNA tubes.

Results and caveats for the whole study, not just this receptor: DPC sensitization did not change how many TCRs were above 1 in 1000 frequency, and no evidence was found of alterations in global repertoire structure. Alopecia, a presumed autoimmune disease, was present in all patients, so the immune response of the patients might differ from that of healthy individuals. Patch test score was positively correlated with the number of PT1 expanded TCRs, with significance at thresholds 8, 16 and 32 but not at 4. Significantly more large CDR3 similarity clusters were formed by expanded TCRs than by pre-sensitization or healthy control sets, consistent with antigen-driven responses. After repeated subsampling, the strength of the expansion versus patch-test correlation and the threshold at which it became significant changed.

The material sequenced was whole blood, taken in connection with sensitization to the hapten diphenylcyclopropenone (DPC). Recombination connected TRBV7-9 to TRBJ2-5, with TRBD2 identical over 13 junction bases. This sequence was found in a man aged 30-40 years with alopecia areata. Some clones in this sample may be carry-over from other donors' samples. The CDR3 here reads CATSSGTSGTLQETQYF. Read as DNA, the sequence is TGTGCCACTTCGTCAGGGACTAGCGGGACTCTCCAAGAGACCCAGTACTTC. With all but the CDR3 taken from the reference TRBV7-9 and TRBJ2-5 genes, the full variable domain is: DTGVSQNPRHKITKRGQNVTFRCDPISEHNRLYWYRQTLGQGPEFLTYFQNEAQLEKSRLLSDRFSAERPKGSFSTLEIQRTEQGDSAMYLCATSSGTSGTLQETQYFGPGTRLLVL.